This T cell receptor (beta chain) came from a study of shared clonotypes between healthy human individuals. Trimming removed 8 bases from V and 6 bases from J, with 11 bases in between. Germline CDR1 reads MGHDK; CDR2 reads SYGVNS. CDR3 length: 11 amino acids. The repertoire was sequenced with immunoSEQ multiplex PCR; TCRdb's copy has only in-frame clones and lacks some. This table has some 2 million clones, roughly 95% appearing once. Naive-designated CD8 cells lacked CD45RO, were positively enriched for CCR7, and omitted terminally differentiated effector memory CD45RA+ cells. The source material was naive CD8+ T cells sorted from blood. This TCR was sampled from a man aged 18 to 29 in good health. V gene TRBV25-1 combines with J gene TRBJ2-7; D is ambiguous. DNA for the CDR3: TGTGCCAGCGCCGTTCTGGGCGAGCAGTACTTC. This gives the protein CASAVLGEQYF.